Each of the 9 T cell receptor beta chains below was sequenced from the same sample in a study of control samples from healthy donors and cancer patients. Repertoires were generated with immunoSEQ multiplex PCR, while TCRdb's copy carries only in-frame clones and drops some. Among 120,000 or so clones listed, about 90% were seen once. The source material was blood. The receptors come from a man between 60 and 70 years old in good health.

V and J are TRBV5-6 and TRBJ2-6, with D possibly being TRBD2 (6 bases). V was trimmed by 4 bases and J by 3 bases, leaving 17 bases between them. The CDR3 length is 17 residues. Looked up from germline, CDR1 is SGHDT and CDR2 is YYEEEE. The CDR3 region is CASSGGGGSDGANVLTF. The CDR3 DNA follows: TGTGCCAGCAGCGGAGGTGGAGGGAGTGATGGGGCCAACGTCCTGACTTTC.

The J gene is TRBJ2-2, the V gene TRBV15; D is unresolved. The CDR3 spans 14 residues. V was cut by 0 bases and J by 4 bases, with 6 bases left in between. Germline V gene sequence: CDR1 LNHNV, CDR2 YYDKDF (reference sequence). The CDR3: CATSRDKGTGELFF. CDR3 nucleotides: TGTGCCACCAGCAGAGATAAGGGCACCGGGGAGCTGTTTTTT.

The chain uses TRBV6-1 and TRBJ2-6, with 9 nucleotides matching TRBD2. The CDR3 totals 16 residues. Looked up from germline, CDR1 is MNHNS and CDR2 is SASEGT. With 2 bases clipped from V and 1 base from J, the junction kept 0 bases outside the gene matches. This CDR3 reads CASSELAGSGANVLTF. CDR3 nucleotide sequence: TGTGCCAGCAGTGAACTAGCGGGGTCTGGGGCCAACGTCCTGACTTTC.

This clone appeared a single time. Here the CDR3 DNA reads TGTGCCTGGAAGGGTGCTGGGGCCAACGTCCTGACTTTC. It translates to CAWKGAGANVLTF. The rearrangement joins TRBV30 to TRBJ2-6; the D is unclear. Germline CDR1 and CDR2: GTSNPN and SVGIG (reference sequence). This CDR3 has 13 amino acids. The V end lost 4 bases, the J end lost 2 bases, and 6 bases lay between the germline ends.

The chain recombines TRBV7-2 with TRBJ2-7; the match to TRBD2 covers 7 bases. This CDR3 is 18 amino acids long. V was pared by 1 base and J by 3 bases, with 15 bases of the junction left unmatched. Germline CDR1 SGHTA, CDR2 FQGNSA. The DNA of the CDR3 is TGTGCCAGCAGCTTAGGCCGCCCCTGGGGGGGGGAAGGCTACGAGCAGTACTTC. Amino acids: CASSLGRPWGGEGYEQYF. Together with reference TRBV7-2 and TRBJ2-7, the CDR3 gives the full variable domain: GAGVSQSPSNKVTEKGKDVELRCDPISGHTALYWYRQSLGQGLEFLIYFQGNSAPDKSGLPSDRFSAERTGGSVSTLTIQRTQQEDSAVYLCASSLGRPWGGEGYEQYFGPGTRLTVT.

The gene calls are TRBV28 and TRBJ1-5; a possible D gene is TRBD1 (6 bases). Trimming stripped 3 bases from V and 4 bases from J, with 16 bases between. The CDR3 runs 16 residues. Looked up from germline, CDR1 is MDHEN and CDR2 is SYDVKM. The CDR3 DNA follows: TGTGCCAGCAGTTTGTTGGGGGCCGCAGGAAATCAGCCCCAGCATTTT. It is translated as CASSLLGAAGNQPQHF.

The genes are TRBV3-1 (or the pseudogene TRBV3-2) and TRBJ2-3; the D gene could be TRBD1 or TRBD2 (5 bases each). Germline V gene sequence: CDR1 LGHDT, CDR2 YNNKEL (reference sequence). V lost 6 bases to trimming and J lost 4 bases, with 14 bases between them. The CDR3 runs 14 residues. The CDR3, as DNA: TGTGCCAGCAGTCACTTACCGGGACCAGATACGCAGTATTTT. It specifies CASSHLPGPDTQYF.

This chain joins TRBV7-8 and TRBJ1-2, with no clear D. The V gene's germline CDR1 is SGHVS and CDR2 FQNEAQ. The V end lost 0 bases, the J end lost 7 bases, and 12 bases lay between the germline ends. The CDR3 contains 14 residues. CDR3 sequence (DNA): TGTGCCAGCAGCTTAGCGATCCCCTACGCTGGCTACACCTTC. It is translated as CASSLAIPYAGYTF.

V usage is TRBV11-2 and J usage is TRBJ1-2, with a possible D match to TRBD1 (6 bases). This CDR3 has 14 amino acids. V was cut by 7 bases and J by 4 bases, with 16 bases left in between. Per the germline V gene, CDR1 is SGHAT and CDR2 is FQNNGV. The CDR3 nucleotides are TGTGCCAGCACCCAGGGGTCCCTCGGCTATGGCTACACCTTC. This encodes CASTQGSLGYGYTF.